This paragraph covers one T cell receptor beta chain sequence. Per the original data handling: It was from reference gene primer amplification that nucleated cell counts were estimated. Assay: immunoSEQ multiplex PCR; the TCRdb copy retains only in-frame clones and omits some. V and J calls plus clone size are reproduced from that table; the DNA served to infer D and trimming. Of approximately 140,000 clones listed, approximately 80% are singletons. The source of the sample is a study of blood T cell repertoires in COVID-19. Study as a whole: Sites across the United States, Italy and Spain contributed samples from acute and convalescent COVID-19. The analysed material was cDNA or gDNA that came from T cells, B-cell-depleted T cells, or PBMCs.

The CDR3 consists of 17 residues. Germline CDR1 is SGHDT and CDR2 is YYEEEE. J was trimmed by 5 bases and V by 6 bases; bases with no gene match: 17. The sequence came from a human donor in a cohort sampled during active COVID-19. V usage is TRBV5-6 and J usage is TRBJ2-5; 9 bases fit TRBD2. The sample taken for sequencing was peripheral blood. The CDR3, as DNA: TGTGCCAGCATCGCCAGCGGGGGGACCCCAGGGTGGGAGACCCAGTACTTC. This translates into CASIASGGTPGWETQYF.